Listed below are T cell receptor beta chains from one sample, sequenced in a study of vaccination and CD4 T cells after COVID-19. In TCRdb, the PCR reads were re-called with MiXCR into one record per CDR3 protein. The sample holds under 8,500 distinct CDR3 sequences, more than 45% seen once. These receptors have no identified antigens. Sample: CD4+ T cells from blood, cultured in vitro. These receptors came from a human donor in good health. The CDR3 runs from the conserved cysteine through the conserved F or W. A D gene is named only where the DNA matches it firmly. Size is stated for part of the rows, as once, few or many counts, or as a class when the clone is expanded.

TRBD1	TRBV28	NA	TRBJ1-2	TGTGCCAGCAGTTTCAGGGGGCCAGGTGTTCATGGCTACACCTTC	CASSFRGPGVHGYTF
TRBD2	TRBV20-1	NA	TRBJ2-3	TGCAGTGCTAGACGTCCGGGACTAGCCTCAGATACGCAGTATTTT	CSARRPGLASDTQYF
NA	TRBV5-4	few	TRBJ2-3	TGTGCCAGCAGCTTGCCGGGGACCGGCGCATCTAGCACAGATACGCAGTATTTT	CASSLPGTGASSTDTQYF
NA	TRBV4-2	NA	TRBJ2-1	TGTGCCAGCAGCCATCCGGACCTTTACAATGAGCAGTTCTTC	CASSHPDLYNEQFF
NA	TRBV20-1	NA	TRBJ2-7	TGCAGTGCATCTCAGACAGGGAGGGTTTACGAGCAGTACTTC	CSASQTGRVYEQYF
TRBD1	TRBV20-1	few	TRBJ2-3	TGCAGTGCCACCCGGGACAGTTTCACAGATACGCAGTATTTT	CSATRDSFTDTQYF
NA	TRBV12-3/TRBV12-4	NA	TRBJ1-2	TGTGCCAGCAGTTTGAGTACAGGGAATAACTATGGCTACACCTTC	CASSLSTGNNYGYTF
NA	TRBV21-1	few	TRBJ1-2	TGTGCCAGCAGCAAAGAGTTTTCCGGGACTTCCTTC	CASSKEFSGTSF
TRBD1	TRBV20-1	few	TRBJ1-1	TGCAGTGCTAGGGGGGACAGCATGAACACTGAAGCTTTCTTT	CSARGDSMNTEAFF
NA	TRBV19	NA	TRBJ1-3	TGTGCCAGCAACCCAAGCTCCTCTGGAAACACCATATATTTT	CASNPSSSGNTIYF
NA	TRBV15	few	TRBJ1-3	TGTGCCACCAGCAGAGATCCGGGAAACACCATATATTTT	CATSRDPGNTIYF
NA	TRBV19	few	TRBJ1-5	TGTGCCAGTCAGGGTGCTTACAGCAATCAGCCCCAGCATTTT	CASQGAYSNQPQHF
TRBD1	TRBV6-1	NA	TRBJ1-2	TGTGCCACCCGCACAAAAAACAGGGGGCTATATATCTATGGCTACACCTTC	CATRTKNRGLYIYGYTF
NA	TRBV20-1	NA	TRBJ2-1	TGCAGTGCTAGACCTCGGACTTCGTACAATGAGCAGTTCTTC	CSARPRTSYNEQFF
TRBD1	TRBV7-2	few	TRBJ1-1	TGTGCCAGCAGCTCCAAGACAGGGGGGAACACTGAAGCTTTCTTT	CASSSKTGGNTEAFF
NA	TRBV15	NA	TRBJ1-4	TGTGCCACCAGCAGAGGGGACGGTAATGAAAAACTGTTTTTT	CATSRGDGNEKLFF
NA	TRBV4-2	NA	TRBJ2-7	TGTGCCAGCAGCCAAGATACGATCGGGGAGCAGTACTTC	CASSQDTIGEQYF
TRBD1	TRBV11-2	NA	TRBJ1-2	TGTGCCAGCAGCACGACAGGGATCGGCTACACCTTC	CASSTTGIGYTF
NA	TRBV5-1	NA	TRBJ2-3	TGCGCCAGCAGCCTTCGCCCCTATAGCACAGATACGCAGTATTTT	CASSLRPYSTDTQYF
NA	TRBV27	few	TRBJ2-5	TGTGCCAGCAGTCCATACCGGTGGGGGACCCAGTACTTC	CASSPYRWGTQYF
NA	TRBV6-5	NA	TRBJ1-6	TGTGCCAGCAGTTACGAAGGGAGGGGCAATTCACCCCTCCACTTT	CASSYEGRGNSPLHF
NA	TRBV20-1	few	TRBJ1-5	TGCAGTGCCCCCAAGGACGGAACTCGGGGAGCCCAGCATTTT	CSAPKDGTRGAQHF
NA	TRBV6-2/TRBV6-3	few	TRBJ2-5	TGTGCCAGCACCCGCGGGACAGCCCAAGAGACCCAGTACTTC	CASTRGTAQETQYF
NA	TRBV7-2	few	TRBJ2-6	TGTGCCAGCAGCCTACAGGCGCAGGGCTCTGGGGCCAACGTCCTGACTTTC	CASSLQAQGSGANVLTF
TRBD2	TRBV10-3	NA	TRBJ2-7	TGTGCCATCAGGGAAGGACTAGCCTACGAGCAGTACTTC	CAIREGLAYEQYF
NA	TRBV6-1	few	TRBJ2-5	TGTGCCAGCGACCCGATTACGGAGACCCAGTACTTC	CASDPITETQYF
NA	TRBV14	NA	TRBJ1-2	TGTGCCATCGGTCGCAGGAGGGATGGCTACACCTTC	CAIGRRRDGYTF
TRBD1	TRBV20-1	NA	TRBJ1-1	TGCAGTGCCGATCCAACAGGGGGCACTGAAGCTTTCTTT	CSADPTGGTEAFF
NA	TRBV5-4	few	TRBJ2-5	TGTGCCAGCAGCTTAAGTGGACTGGGGGAGACCCAGTACTTC	CASSLSGLGETQYF
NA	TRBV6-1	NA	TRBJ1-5	TGTGCCAGCAGTGAGCAGTGGGACTTTCAGCCCCAGCATTTT	CASSEQWDFQPQHF
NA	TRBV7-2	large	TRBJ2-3	TGTGCCAGCAGCCCGAGCACAGATACGCAGTATTTT	CASSPSTDTQYF
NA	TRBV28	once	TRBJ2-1	TGTGCCAGCAGTTGGTTACGAGGGATTTACAATGAGCAGTTCTTC	CASSWLRGIYNEQFF
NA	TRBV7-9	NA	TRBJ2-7	TGTGCCAGCAGCTTAGCTATGGGGGGGCCAGGGTACGAGCAGTACTTC	CASSLAMGGPGYEQYF
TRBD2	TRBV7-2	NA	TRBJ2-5	TGTGCCAGCAGCCCCCTAGGTACGGGGGGGGGGGAGACCCAGTACTTC	CASSPLGTGGGETQYF
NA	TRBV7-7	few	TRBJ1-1	TGTGCCAGCAGCCAGGGAATGAACACTGAAGCTTTCTTT	CASSQGMNTEAFF
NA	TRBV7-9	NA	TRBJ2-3	TGTGCCAGCAGCTTAGCGCCCAAGCAGAATACGCAGTATTTT	CASSLAPKQNTQYF
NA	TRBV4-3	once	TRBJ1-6	TGCGCCAGCAGCCATTCCCAGGGATATGATTCACCCCTCCACTTT	CASSHSQGYDSPLHF
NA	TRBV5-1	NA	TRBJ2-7	TGCGCCAGCAGCTTGGGGGTGGGGAACAGGGCCTCCTACGAGCAGTACTTC	CASSLGVGNRASYEQYF
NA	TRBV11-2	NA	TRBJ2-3	TGTGCCAGCAGCTTGGGGTCCTATACGCAGTATTTT	CASSLGSYTQYF
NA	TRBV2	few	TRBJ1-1	TGTGCCAGCAGTGAAGCGATAGCAACTGAAGCTTTCTTT	CASSEAIATEAFF
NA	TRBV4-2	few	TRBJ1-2	TGTGCCAGCAGCCTTCCTCTTGTGGGCGGGGGTTCGGGTGGCTACACCTTC	CASSLPLVGGGSGGYTF
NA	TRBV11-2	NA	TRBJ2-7	TGTGCCAGCAGACATACTACAAATTCCTACGAGCAGTACTTC	CASRHTTNSYEQYF
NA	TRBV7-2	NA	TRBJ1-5	TGTGCCAGCAGCCGAGACAGGTTAAACCAGCCCCAGCATTTT	CASSRDRLNQPQHF
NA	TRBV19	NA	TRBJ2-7	TGTGCCAGTAGCCGGGGGACCGACACATATCCCCTCGAGCAGTACTTC	CASSRGTDTYPLEQYF
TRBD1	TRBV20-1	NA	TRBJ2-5	TGCAGTGCCAGAAGGACAGGGGTCGGAGAGACCCAGTACTTC	CSARRTGVGETQYF
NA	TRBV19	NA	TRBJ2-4	TGTGCCAGTAGTATACTGGACATCGGGGACATTCAGTACTTC	CASSILDIGDIQYF
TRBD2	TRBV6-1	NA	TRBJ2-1	TGTGCCAGCAGCACACTAGCGGAGCTCTACAATGAGCAGTTCTTC	CASSTLAELYNEQFF
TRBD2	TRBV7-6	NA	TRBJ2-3	TGTGCCAGCAGCTTAGAAGGGGGTAGCGGGGCCAGCACAGATACGCAGTATTTT	CASSLEGGSGASTDTQYF
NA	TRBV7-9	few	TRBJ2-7	TGTGCCAGCAGCCATTCCGTGGGGCTCTACGAGCAGTACTTC	CASSHSVGLYEQYF
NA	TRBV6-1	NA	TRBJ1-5	TGTGCCAGCAGTGAAACTCAGGCCCGCAATCAGCCCCAGCATTTT	CASSETQARNQPQHF
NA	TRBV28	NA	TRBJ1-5	TGTGCCAGCAGTTTCGGCAATCAGCCCCAGCATTTT	CASSFGNQPQHF
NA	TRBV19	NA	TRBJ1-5	TGTGCCAGTCGAACGGAGGGCTTCAGCAATCAGCCCCAGCATTTT	CASRTEGFSNQPQHF
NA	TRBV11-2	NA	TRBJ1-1	TGTGCCGGCAGCTTATTGGGGCCAGAAGCTTTCTTT	CAGSLLGPEAFF